These 9 T cell receptor beta chains were sequenced from one sample in a study of graft-versus-host responses after intestinal transplantation. Method: immunoSEQ multiplex PCR; TCRdb's copy keeps in-frame clones and lacks some. The sample includes around 100,000 clones, roughly 87% seen only once; the top ten take about 0.95%. Antigen specificity for these receptors is unknown. This material consisted of unstimulated CD4+ T cells sorted from spleen or lymph node cells, taken before transplant. The receptor source for this set is a human donor who was the organ donor for an intestinal transplant.

This clone turned up a few times. The CDR3 is CASSYRQGNEKLFF. CDR3 coding DNA: TGTGCCAGCAGTTACCGCCAGGGAAATGAAAAACTGTTTTTT. The V and J genes are TRBV6-5 and TRBJ1-4, with D possibly being TRBD1 (5 bases). The CDR3 length is 14 residues. Looked up from germline, CDR1 is MNHEY and CDR2 is SVGAGI. V lost 2 bases to trimming and J lost 5 bases, with 9 bases between them.

The gene calls are TRBV5-1 and TRBJ2-3, with D hard to call. The CDR3 consists of 13 residues. Germline CDR1 SGHRS, CDR2 YFSETQ. Trimming cost V 4 bases and J 2 bases, with 8 bases left between them. The CDR3 region has the DNA TGCGCCAGCAGCCCTTACTTCACAGATACGCAGTATTTT. Its translation: CASSPYFTDTQYF.

The gene calls are TRBV15 and TRBJ1-2; D is unresolved. Germline V gene lookup returns CDR1 LNHNV and CDR2 YYDKDF (reference sequence). V was shortened by 0 bases and J by 7 bases, with 15 bases between the two germline ends. This CDR3 has 15 amino acids. In DNA, the CDR3 is TGTGCCACCAGCAGAGATGAAACGGGAAGCGGTGGCTACACCTTC. It translates to CATSRDETGSGGYTF.

The gene calls are TRBV29-1 and TRBJ1-1; D ambiguous. Germline V gene lookup returns CDR1 SQVTM and CDR2 ANQGSEA. This CDR3 is 11 amino acids long. V lost 7 bases and J 1 base, leaving 7 bases between the germline ends. Written as DNA, the CDR3 is TGCAGCGGTGTTTCGAACACTGAAGCTTTCTTT. Its translation is CSGVSNTEAFF.

In its sample, this clone was seen once. Written as DNA, the CDR3 is TGTGCCAGCAGTTTAGGACAGGGCGGTCCCACTGAAGCTTTCTTT. It encodes CASSLGQGGPTEAFF. The chain is built from TRBV6-6 and TRBJ1-1, with 8 bases that match TRBD1. Germline V gene lookup returns CDR1 MNHNY and CDR2 SVGAGI (reference sequence). V was pared by 4 bases and J by 4 bases, with 8 bases of the junction left unmatched. This CDR3 region has 15 residues.

This clone appeared once. The gene calls are TRBV10-3 and TRBJ2-7; D is undetermined. CDR1 ENHRY and CDR2 SYGVKD come from the germline V gene. CDR3 length equals 15 residues. V shed 3 bases and J shed 0 bases, with 12 bases lying between them. The CDR3 protein is CAISESTPSSYEQYF. The CDR3 DNA sequence: TGTGCCATCAGTGAAAGCACCCCTAGCTCCTACGAGCAGTACTTC.

The chain is built from TRBV27 and TRBJ2-4; D is possibly TRBD1 (6 bases). This CDR3 has 17 amino acids. The V and J ends lost 1 base and 8 bases respectively, with 21 bases between them. CDR1 is MNHEY and CDR2 is SMNVEV in the germline V gene (reference sequence). The CDR3 region has the DNA TGTGCCAGCAGTTTATATGGGCCAGGGGCTCCGGTGGACATTCAGTACTTC. Its translation is CASSLYGPGAPVDIQYF.

The genes are TRBV30 and TRBJ1-2; 9 bases agree with TRBD1. From germline, CDR1 is GTSNPN and CDR2 SVGIG (reference sequence). V lost 2 bases and J lost 4; bases outside the gene matches: 8. CDR3 length: 15 amino acids. CDR3 DNA: TGTGCCTGGAGTAGGGGGGGGACAGGGACCTATGGCTACACCTTC. Protein: CAWSRGGTGTYGYTF.

The chain joins TRBV9 to TRBJ1-2; TRBD1 is a possible D gene (5 bases). V lost 0 bases and J 5 bases, leaving 8 bases between the germline ends. Germline CDR1 reads SGDLS; CDR2 reads YYNGEE. The CDR3 runs to 13 residues. This CDR3 is CASSVGGGYGYTF. CDR3 in DNA: TGTGCCAGCAGCGTAGGGGGCGGGTATGGCTACACCTTC.